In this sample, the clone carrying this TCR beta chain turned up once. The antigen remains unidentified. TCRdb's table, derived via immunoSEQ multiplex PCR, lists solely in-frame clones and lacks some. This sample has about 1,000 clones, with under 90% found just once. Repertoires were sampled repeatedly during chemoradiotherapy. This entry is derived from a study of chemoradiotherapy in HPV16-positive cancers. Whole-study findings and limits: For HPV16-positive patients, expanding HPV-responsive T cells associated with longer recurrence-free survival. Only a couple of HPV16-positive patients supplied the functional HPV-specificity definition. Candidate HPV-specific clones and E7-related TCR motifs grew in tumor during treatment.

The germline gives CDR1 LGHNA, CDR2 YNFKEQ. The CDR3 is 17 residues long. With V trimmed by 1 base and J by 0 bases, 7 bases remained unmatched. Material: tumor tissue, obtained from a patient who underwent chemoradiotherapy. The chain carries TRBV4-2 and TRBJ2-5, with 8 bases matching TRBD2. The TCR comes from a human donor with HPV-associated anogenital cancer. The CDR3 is CASSQATAGANQETQYF. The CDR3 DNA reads TGTGCCAGCAGCCAAGCGACAGCGGGAGCAAACCAAGAGACCCAGTACTTC.